The sequence of this T cell receptor (beta chain) was determined in a study of cytomegalovirus exposure and HLA in healthy donors (TCRdb year 2017). Context from the whole study: An earlier analysis of a few hundred of the donors reported around 280 Gb of sequence data and about 120 million unique TCR beta sequences obtained from 180 million or so T cells. An earlier analysis of roughly 580 of the donors used high-throughput TCR beta sequencing to judge whether each TCR beta V gene segment behaved as functional or pseudogenic. Among the approximately 430 genotyped donors, approximately 81% belonged to the genetic ancestry cluster associated with self-reported Caucasian donors. HLA typing covered class I and class II loci at four-digit resolution. A later genetic analysis took genome-wide SNP genotypes for about three fifths of the roughly 670 donors and used that subset as a discovery cohort. The study was designed to test whether signatures of past pathogen exposure could be identified by cataloging public T cell receptors. Rather than using new phenotypic data, the later analysis identified candidate immune exposures from TCR beta sequences and from how often those sequences occurred across donors. Across some 400 genotyped donors of the cohort, an average of 235,054 unique TCR beta nucleotide sequences per donor were sequenced, and roughly 17% of those sequences were non-productive. Alongside the repertoire data, information on donor age, sex, ethnicity and CMV serostatus was compiled. Roughly 300 gigabases of sequencing data and 80 million or so unique TCR sequences were included in an early release covering around 600 HLA-typed donors. A separate validation cohort of roughly 130 different subjects was used in addition to the roughly 700-subject first cohort. The study profiled the T cell repertoires of fewer than 850 subjects by immunosequencing and related them to cytomegalovirus serostatus. Every discovery cohort repertoire had been produced on one sequencing platform. In a later analysis, previously published TCR beta repertoires from 550 to 700 donors were re-analyzed and high-resolution HLA genotyping was added so that TCR occurrence patterns could be studied. Typing coverage differed by locus: A, B, C, DRB1 and DQB1 were typed in roughly 620-630 donors, DQA1 in about 550, DPA1 in 606, and DPB1 in roughly 470. Because of strong linkage in the cohort, a handful of DR-DQ haplotypes were treated as single units for association and clustering. To predict cytomegalovirus infection status, the study combined high-throughput TCR immunosequencing, statistical association of individual TCRs with disease status, and machine learning. Here is what the overall study found, with its caveats: Several of the top co-occurrence clusters appeared to be linked to parvovirus B19, influenza, CMV and Epstein-Barr virus, according to a later analysis. Presence/absence analyses assumed roughly uniform sequencing depth across donors, an assumption that may not hold. In a later analysis, HLA-associated TCR beta chains were found to be more clonally expanded and to have lower generation probabilities than equally common non-associated chains. In an earlier analysis of some 500 of the donors, most TCR beta V segments were observed in productive rearrangements about 90% or about 30% of the time, broadly matching IMGT annotations. A later analysis associated around 16,000 TCR beta sequences with specific HLA alleles at a false discovery rate of 0.05. In the study, about 150 TCR beta chains were listed as associated with cytomegalovirus. In both the original and validation cohorts, the classifier was reported to diagnose cytomegalovirus status with high specificity and sensitivity. Most TCR sequences were observed very rarely across donors, whereas some public TCRs were present in many individuals. It was suggested by the authors that the approach could potentially be generalized to other disease states and immunological phenotypes. Linkage disequilibrium might explain the correlated functional status among segregating V segments, but an unknown experimental factor could not be ruled out. A later genetic analysis associated a missense DCLRE1C variant with V-gene and J-gene trimming of TCR beta chains, and an independent cohort replicated the association. The cohort was sequenced for TCR beta chains only, and without alpha or paired-chain data the features that could be detected were limited. Because counts were too low, seventeen rarely observed V segments, including chromosome 9 orphons, were left out of the earlier analysis of some 600 of the donors. HLA typing was unavailable for some donors at each locus, so association tests used only the typed subset. Assigning TCR associations to individual alleles was difficult when HLA alleles, especially DR and DQ, strongly co-occurred. According to a later genetic analysis, donors in an Asian-associated ancestry cluster had fewer N-insertions in productive TCRs than the approximately 650-donor mean. In vitro tests confirmed that three of the cytomegalovirus-associated TCR beta chains recognize cytomegalovirus antigens. A later analysis found that TCR association rates varied across HLA loci, with DRB1 alleles showing the most associated TCRs and HLA-C alleles the fewest. Immune exposure information for the cohort was limited to CMV serostatus. A further reported finding was that TCR beta sequences accurately predicted the HLA-A and HLA-B alleles for most subjects in the first cohort. The sequencing pipeline was judged likely to have produced a cluster of highly shared sequence variants as a technical artifact. Because the 87-base-pair reads could not distinguish some IMGT-functional V segments, including TRBV6-2 and TRBV6-3, those segments were excluded. According to a later analysis, most CMV-associated TCR beta chains appeared to be HLA-restricted, and the HLA associations seemed to be driven largely by CMV exposure.

On this clone itself: It lacks a known antigen.

V and J are trimmed by 4 bases and 3 bases, and the gene matches miss 9 bases of the junction. The CDR3 spans 15 residues, from the cysteine through the phenylalanine. The entry retains the CDR3 DNA only, 45 bases that are in frame from base 1. The germline V gene yields ENHRY for CDR1 and SYGVKD for CDR2. The cohort comprised around 690 healthy bone marrow donors. At the time of sampling, all cohort members were nominally healthy, though unrecorded immune exposures were likely present. The donor was CMV seropositive and was included in the group of approximately 300 seropositive cohort members. Each donor provided a peripheral blood sample, and peripheral blood mononuclear cells were used for TCR beta sequencing. The Qiagen DNeasy Blood Extraction Kit was used to extract genomic DNA from the blood cell samples. Libraries were constructed by the immunoSEQ multiplex PCR assay. For the multiplex PCR, a mixture combining 60 forward primers for TCR Vbeta segments and 13 reverse primers for TCR Jbeta segments was used. The CDR3 region of rearranged TCR beta genes was amplified from genomic DNA with a multiplex PCR assay. The amplified TCR beta libraries were sequenced on the Illumina HiSeq System as 87-base-pair reads. On the authors' methods: In a later analysis, tens of millions of unique TCR beta chains were counted across the roughly 670 repertoires, and around 11 million of these chains were shared by at least two donors. Raw reads were error-corrected and collapsed into unique sequences by a nearest-neighbor algorithm in which closely related sequences were merged to remove PCR and sequencing errors. V, D and J gene segments were assigned by aligning CDR3 sequences to IMGT reference sequences. For a sequence to be retained, at least a six-nucleotide match to both a V gene segment and a J gene segment was required. Rearrangements were called productive when the CDR3 lacked stop codons and stayed in frame with V and J; all others were non-productive. Following IMGT convention, CDR3 was defined as the stretch from the second conserved V-encoded cysteine up to the conserved J-encoded phenylalanine. The earlier analysis of about 590 of the donors excluded sequences that lacked an unambiguous match to a single V gene segment. An earlier analysis of a few hundred of the donors classified V segments as functional when productive rearrangements were above 56.7% and as segregating when the standard deviation between donors was above 5%. To diagnose cytomegalovirus status from the catalog of TCR beta chain sequences, a statistical classification framework was built. V and J gene assignment, in a later analysis, came from comparing TCR nucleotide sequences with IMGT/GENE-DB human TR gene sequences. A later analysis assigned CDR3 sequences and most-parsimonious VDJ recombination scenarios with the TCRdist pipeline. In a later analysis, each TCR beta chain was defined by its CDR3 amino acid sequence together with its V-gene family, and reads lacking a unique V-gene family were excluded. To address suspected cross-contamination and a sequencing artifact, a later analysis removed a few hundred highly shared, low-generation-probability nucleotide sequences. In a later analysis, a clonal expansion index for each public chain was calculated from normalized within-repertoire ranks of inferred template counts. Generation probabilities in a later analysis came from a VDJ recombination model fitted to out-of-frame rearrangements, and those results were checked against IGoR. In a later analysis, TCR-TCR, TCR-HLA and TCR-CMV co-occurrence was scored with hypergeometric tests, and a repertoire-size bias correction was applied to TCR pairs. False discovery rates were estimated in a later analysis by permuting HLA or CMV assignments 20 times. In a later analysis, co-occurring TCRs were grouped with DBSCAN, and TCRdist sequence similarity was added when clustering was performed within HLA-allele-positive subsets. Co-occurrence clustering excluded repertoires with fewer than 30,000 or more than 120,000 public chains, plus five with anomalous nucleotide sharing. The table comes from immuneACCESS by way of TCRdb, which keeps in-frame sequences with V and J called. Part of the clones is missing from these tables; in studies checked, under half for an unresolved V gene and the rest for unknown reasons. For V, J and clone size, that table is used; D and trimming come from the DNA. The sample table gives about 170,000 clones. 0.7% to 1% of the sample lies in the top ten.

The sequencing sample was made of PBMCs. This receptor chain uses TRBV10-3 and TRBJ2-7, with 7 bases matching TRBD1. The clonotype was recovered from a young woman in good health and CMV-seropositive. The CDR3 protein is CAISGGQRSLYEQYF. The nucleotide sequence reads as follows: TGTGCCATCAGTGGGGGACAGCGGTCCCTCTACGAGCAGTACTTC.